Listed below are T cell receptor beta chains from one sample, sequenced in a study of regulatory T cells in long-lasting Graves disease. TCRdb recomputed calls from the multiplex PCR reads with MiXCR, one row per CDR3 protein. The table has around 460,000 distinct CDR3 sequences, under 25% seen once. This specimen was peripheral blood mononuclear cells (PBMCs), taken when the disease was refractory, from a patient treated with antithyroid drugs. The receptors here all came from a female donor with Graves disease. Each CDR3 is given with its conserved first and last residue. A D gene is named only where the DNA matches it firmly. The size entry is marked missing in some rows and otherwise reads once, few, many or a size class.

clone_size	v_call	j_call	d_call	cdr3_nt	cdr3_aa
many	TRBV2	TRBJ1-5	.	TGTGCCAGCAGTGATACGGGGGGTGGGCCCGTTCAGCCCCAGCATTTT	CASSDTGGGPVQPQHF
many	TRBV28	TRBJ1-1	.	TGTGCCAGCGTGACAGAAGTGAACACTGAAGCTTTCTTT	CASVTEVNTEAFF
few	TRBV7-9	TRBJ1-4	.	TGTGCCAGCAGCTTGACCTCCACCGGGAGTGAAAAACTGTTTTTT	CASSLTSTGSEKLFF
many	TRBV2	TRBJ2-7	TRBD1	TGTGCCAGCAGTGTTGACAGGGGGCCTTCCTACGAGCAGTACTTC	CASSVDRGPSYEQYF
many	TRBV2	TRBJ2-5	TRBD1	TGTGCCAGCAGTGGAGGCAGGGGGCAAGAGACCCAGTACTTC	CASSGGRGQETQYF
.	TRBV12-3/TRBV12-4	TRBJ1-5	.	TGTGCCAGCAGTCGAGGGGGGTATCAGCCCCAGCATTTT	CASSRGGYQPQHF
.	TRBV6-9	TRBJ1-5	.	TGTGCCAGCAGTTCCGGACTGAACAATCAGCCCCAGCATTTT	CASSSGLNNQPQHF
few	TRBV20-1	TRBJ2-7	TRBD1	TGCAGTGCTAGAGCCCTCACAGGGGACTCCTACGAGCAGTACTTC	CSARALTGDSYEQYF
many	TRBV2	TRBJ2-5	.	TGTGCCAGCAGTGGGGGTTTAGAGCGGGCCCAGTACTTC	CASSGGLERAQYF
many	TRBV11-2	TRBJ1-4	TRBD1	TGTGCCAGCAGCTGGGACAGGGTTGTAGAAAAACTGTTTTTT	CASSWDRVVEKLFF
few	TRBV6-1	TRBJ2-2	.	TGTGCCAGCACGGCCACCGGGGAGCTGTTTTTT	CASTATGELFF
few	TRBV20-1	TRBJ1-1	TRBD1	TGCAGTGCCGAAGGGGGCCCGAACACTGAAGCTTTCTTT	CSAEGGPNTEAFF